The sequence of this T cell receptor (beta chain) was determined in a study of T cells after yellow fever vaccination. In the study overall: Any fraction with a low cell number was prepared using SMART-Seq v4 Ultra Low Input. Overall study findings and caveats: Peaking faster, on day 5 versus 15, the secondary response was nonetheless weaker. Boosting was followed by the reappearance of most primary-vaccination clones (under 97% CD4, about 88% CD8).

Trimming cost V 7 bases and J 0 bases, with 13 bases left between them. The V gene's germline CDR1 is DFQATT and CDR2 SNEGSKA (reference sequence). The CDR3 spans 14 residues. TCR cDNA was made by 5'RACE template switching, adding a universal primer site and UMIs. TCRdb redid the calling of the 5' RACE reads with MiXCR, one entry per CDR3 protein. The sample carries 250,000 or so distinct CDR3 sequences, roughly 6.2% recorded once. Turning to this clonotype: Antigen unknown.

The input for sequencing was CD4+ T cells sorted from PBMCs, taken on the day of the yellow fever booster vaccination. This chain joins TRBV20-1 and TRBJ1-3; D unresolved. This receptor was identified in a young man who received the YFV17D yellow fever vaccine. CDR3 residues: CSGQRGDSGNTIYF. The DNA for the CDR3 is TGCAGTGGACAACGAGGCGACTCTGGAAACACCATATATTTT.